The 2 T cell receptor beta chains reported below all come from one sample, sequenced in a study of Ad26.COV2.S vaccination and SARS-CoV-2 variants. Treatment denoted: over 15 received Ad26.COV2.S at low or high dose, single or two shots; 5 received placebo; per-sample allocation not given. Sampling happened 63 days after the first vaccine or placebo injection. Measured with immunoSEQ multiplex PCR; TCRdb has only the in-frame clones, and not every one. Of under 400,000 clones listed, over 75% were seen once; the top ten hold roughly 3.2%. Sequenced material: peripheral blood, taken in a trial of Ad26.COV2.S vaccine versus placebo. These receptors were obtained from a person aged 18-65 years who received the Ad26.COV2.S COVID-19 vaccine or a placebo.

This clone was seen just once. J is TRBJ1-1 and V is TRBV18, with D hard to call. Germline CDR1 KGHSH, CDR2 LQKENI. Trimming removed 2 bases from V and 0 bases from J, with 1 base in between. This CDR3 comprises 12 residues. This chain's CDR3 is CASSPMNTEAFF. CDR3 DNA: TGTGCCAGCTCACCAATGAACACTGAAGCTTTCTTT. Based on the CDR3 plus reference TRBV18 and TRBJ1-1, the full variable domain is NAGVMQNPRHLVRRRGQEARLRCSPMKGHSHVYWYRQLPEEGLKFMVYLQKENIIDESGMPKERFSAEFPKEGPSILRIQQVVRGDSAAYFCASSPMNTEAFFGQGTRLTVV.

This rearrangement joins TRBV4-2 to TRBJ2-7, with TRBD1 matching over 7 bases. From germline, CDR1 is LGHNA and CDR2 YNFKEQ. The V gene end was trimmed by 0 bases and the J gene end by 5 bases; junction bases not matched to a gene: 1. This CDR3 spans 13 amino acids. The CDR3 is CASSQDDRDEQYF. CDR3 bases: TGTGCCAGCAGCCAAGACGACAGGGACGAGCAGTACTTC.